This TCR beta chain was recorded in a study of blood T cells in healthy people across ages. Study observations and caveats: Age advanced and TCR beta diversity per million T cells fell, roughly linearly. Donors of long life had a larger count of naive CD4+ cells and greater diversity than aged donors.

This CDR3 region has 16 residues. Russia was home to the donors, healthy Caucasian individuals aged about 6 to 90. Total RNA was isolated from each sample in quantities of at least 5 micrograms. This clonotype was detected ten times or more. Its antigen is undetermined. A second PCR of about 7 to 11 cycles used a sample-barcoded 5' primer and a J-beta primer mix. TCRdb reprocessed the 5' RACE reads via MiXCR and lists one record per CDR3 protein. This sample has 600,000 or so distinct CDR3 sequences; approximately 30% occur once, and the top ten carry 15% to 18%. The sequence was obtained from an elderly woman in good health. The chain links TRBV21-1 to TRBJ1-4; the table's D call TRBD1 went unverified against the DNA. TRBV21-1 is classified as a pseudogene. Sequenced input: blood. CDR3 nucleotide sequence: TGTGCCAGCAGCGCCCGACGGGGGGAGCCGGATGAAAAACTGTTTTTT. It specifies CASSARRGEPDEKLFF.